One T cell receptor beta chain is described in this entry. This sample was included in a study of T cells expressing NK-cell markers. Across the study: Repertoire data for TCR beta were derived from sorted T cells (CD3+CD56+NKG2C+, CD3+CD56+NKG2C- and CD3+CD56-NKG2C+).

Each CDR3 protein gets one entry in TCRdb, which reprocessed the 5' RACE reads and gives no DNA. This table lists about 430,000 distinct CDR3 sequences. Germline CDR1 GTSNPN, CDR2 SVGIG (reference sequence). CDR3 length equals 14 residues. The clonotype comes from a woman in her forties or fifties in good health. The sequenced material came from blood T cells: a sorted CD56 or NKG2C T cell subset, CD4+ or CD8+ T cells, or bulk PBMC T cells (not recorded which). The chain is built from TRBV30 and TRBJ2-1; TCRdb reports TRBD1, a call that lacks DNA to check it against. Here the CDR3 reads CAWRGGHTYNEQFF.